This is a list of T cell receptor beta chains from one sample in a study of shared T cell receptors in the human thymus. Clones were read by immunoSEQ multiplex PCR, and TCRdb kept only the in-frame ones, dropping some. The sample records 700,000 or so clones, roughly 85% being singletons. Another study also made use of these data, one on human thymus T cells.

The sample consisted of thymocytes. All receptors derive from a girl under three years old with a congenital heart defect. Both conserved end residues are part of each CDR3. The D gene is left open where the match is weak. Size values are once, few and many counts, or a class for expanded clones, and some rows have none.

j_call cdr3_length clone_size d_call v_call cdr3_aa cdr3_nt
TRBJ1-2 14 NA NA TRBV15 CATSREARVGGYTF TGTGCCACCAGCAGAGAGGCCAGGGTAGGCGGCTACACCTTC
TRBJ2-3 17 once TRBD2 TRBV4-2 CASSQETSGGVKDTQYF TGTGCCAGCAGCCAAGAAACTAGCGGGGGGGTTAAAGATACGCAGTATTTT
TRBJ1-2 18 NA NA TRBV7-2 CASSLVDVQQTLNYGYTF TGTGCCAGCAGCTTAGTTGATGTACAACAGACACTCAACTATGGCTACACCTTC
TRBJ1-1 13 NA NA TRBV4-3 CASSQATGWQAFF TGCGCCAGCAGCCAGGCTACAGGGTGGCAAGCTTTCTTT
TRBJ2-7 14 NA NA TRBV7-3 CASSLNTGPYEQYF TGTGCCAGCAGCTTAAACACAGGGCCCTACGAGCAGTACTTC
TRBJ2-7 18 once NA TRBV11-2 CASSLISGGGGETYEQYF TGTGCCAGCAGCTTAATATCGGGGGGCGGGGGAGAGACCTACGAGCAGTACTTC
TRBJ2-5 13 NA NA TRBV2 CASNTQDGSSRYF TGTGCCAGCAACACCCAGGACGGGAGTTCTAGGTACTTC
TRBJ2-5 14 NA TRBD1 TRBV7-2 CASSRDREVFTQYF TGTGCCAGCAGCCGAGACAGGGAAGTGTTCACCCAGTACTTC
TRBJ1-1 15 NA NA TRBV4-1 CASSQGPGVNTEAFF TGCGCCAGCAGCCAAGGCCCGGGGGTGAACACTGAAGCTTTCTTT
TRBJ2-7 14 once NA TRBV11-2 CVSSLDLAFYEQYF TGTGTCAGCAGCTTAGATTTAGCGTTTTACGAGCAGTACTTC
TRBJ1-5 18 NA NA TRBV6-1 CASSERGWWNRPFQPQHF TGTGCCAGCAGTGAAAGGGGCTGGTGGAATCGGCCTTTTCAGCCCCAGCATTTT
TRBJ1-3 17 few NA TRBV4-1 CASSQGVRFRAGNTIYF TGCGCCAGCAGCCAAGGAGTTAGATTTCGCGCTGGAAACACCATATATTTT
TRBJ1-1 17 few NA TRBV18 CASSLRTEGLRHTEAFF TGTGCCAGCTCACTTCGGACAGAAGGTTTGAGGCACACTGAAGCTTTCTTT
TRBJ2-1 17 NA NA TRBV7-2 CASNGLGGSSSYNEQFF TGTGCCAGCAATGGATTGGGGGGATCGAGCTCCTACAATGAGCAGTTCTTC
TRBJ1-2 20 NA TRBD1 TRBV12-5 CASGPNPRQGETIFKDGYTF TGTGCTAGTGGTCCTAACCCTCGACAGGGGGAAACGATCTTTAAGGATGGCTACACCTTC
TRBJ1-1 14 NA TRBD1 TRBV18 CASSPERGRTEAFF TGTGCCAGCTCCCCTGAGAGGGGGCGTACTGAAGCTTTCTTT
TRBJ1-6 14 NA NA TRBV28 CASSSSRQWQPLHF TGTGCCAGCAGTTCCTCGAGACAGTGGCAACCCCTCCACTTT
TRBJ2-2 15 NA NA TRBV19 CASSYNNRDHGELFF TGTGCCAGTAGTTATAACAACAGAGATCACGGGGAGCTGTTTTTT
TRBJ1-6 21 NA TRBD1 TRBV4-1 CASSQDQWDRGLLTAGSPLHF TGCGCCAGCAGCCAAGATCAGTGGGACAGGGGGCTTCTCACAGCTGGTTCACCCCTCCACTTT
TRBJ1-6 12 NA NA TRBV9 CASSPEGEPLHF TGTGCCAGCAGTCCAGAGGGAGAACCCCTCCACTTT
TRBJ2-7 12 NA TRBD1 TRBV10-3 CAVRDSSYEQYF TGTGCCGTCCGGGACAGCAGCTACGAGCAGTACTTC
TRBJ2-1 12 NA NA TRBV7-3 CASSPRGGEQFF TGTGCCAGCAGCCCCCGAGGTGGTGAGCAGTTCTTC
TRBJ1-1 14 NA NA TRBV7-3 CASSPLAGLREAFF TGTGCCAGCAGCCCCTTGGCAGGGTTAAGGGAAGCTTTCTTT
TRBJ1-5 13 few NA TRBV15 CATSSTGNQPQHF TGTGCCACCAGCAGCACAGGGAATCAGCCCCAGCATTTT
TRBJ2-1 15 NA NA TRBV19 CASSRTRTGYNEQFF TGTGCCAGTAGTAGAACACGTACAGGTTACAATGAGCAGTTCTTC
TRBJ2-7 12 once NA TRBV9 CASSVTGYEQYF TGTGCCAGCAGCGTGACAGGTTACGAGCAGTACTTC
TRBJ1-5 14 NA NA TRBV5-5 CASSFKVHSQPQHF TGTGCCAGCAGCTTCAAAGTCCATAGTCAGCCCCAGCATTTT
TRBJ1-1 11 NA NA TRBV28 CASTLQDEAFF TGTGCCAGCACTCTACAGGATGAAGCTTTCTTT
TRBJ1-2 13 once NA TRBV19 CASKSRGSYGYTF TGTGCCAGTAAGAGCAGGGGCTCCTATGGCTACACCTTC
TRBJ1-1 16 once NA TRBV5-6 CASSSPRLDSNTEAFF TGTGCCAGCAGCTCCCCACGACTGGACAGTAACACTGAAGCTTTCTTT
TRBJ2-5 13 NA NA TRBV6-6 CASTQGMGETQYF TGTGCCAGCACTCAGGGGATGGGGGAGACCCAGTACTTC
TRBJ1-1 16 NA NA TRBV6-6 CASSYRLRGIDTEAFF TGTGCCAGCAGTTACCGTCTCAGGGGTATCGACACTGAAGCTTTCTTT
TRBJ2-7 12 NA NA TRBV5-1 CASSSQGYEQYF TGCGCCAGCAGCTCACAGGGCTACGAGCAGTACTTC
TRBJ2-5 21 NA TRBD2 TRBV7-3 CASSHNHQGIAGVIYQETQYF TGTGCCAGCAGCCACAACCACCAGGGAATAGCGGGGGTTATATACCAAGAGACCCAGTACTTC
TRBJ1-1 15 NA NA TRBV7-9 CASSLDGGRGAEAFF TGTGCCAGCAGCTTAGATGGGGGCAGGGGTGCTGAAGCTTTCTTT
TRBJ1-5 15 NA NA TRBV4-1 CASSLLGIGNQPQHF TGCGCCAGCAGCCTTCTAGGTATTGGCAATCAGCCCCAGCATTTT
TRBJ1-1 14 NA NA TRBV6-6 CASTYREGNTEAFF TGTGCCAGCACCTACAGGGAAGGGAACACTGAAGCTTTCTTT
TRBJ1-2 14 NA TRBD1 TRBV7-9 CASSPEGQNYGYTF TGTGCCAGCAGCCCAGAGGGACAGAACTATGGCTACACCTTC
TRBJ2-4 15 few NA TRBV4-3 CASSGSGFGKNIQYF TGCGCCAGCAGCGGTTCGGGGTTCGGCAAAAACATTCAGTACTTC
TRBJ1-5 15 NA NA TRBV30 CAWSVRGYSNQPQHF TGTGCCTGGAGTGTACGGGGTTATAGCAATCAGCCCCAGCATTTT
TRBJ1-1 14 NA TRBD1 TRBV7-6 CASSSGGWNTEAFF TGTGCCAGCAGCTCAGGGGGTTGGAACACTGAAGCTTTCTTT
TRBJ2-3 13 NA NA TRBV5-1 CASRRVSTDTQYF TGCGCCAGCAGGCGTGTAAGCACAGATACGCAGTATTTT